This T cell receptor beta chain was documented in a study of cytomegalovirus exposure and HLA in healthy donors. The PCR made use of 60 Vbeta and 13 Jbeta primers. Here immunoSEQ multiplex PCR was the method, and the copy in TCRdb shows in-frame clones only, minus some. Here the sample spans approximately 210,000 clones, roughly 87% being singletons. Concerning this clone itself: Its target is unknown.

The CDR3 runs 11 residues. Germline V CDR1 and CDR2: SNHLY, FYNNEI. Trimming took off 7 bases at V and 4 bases at J, with 8 bases between the two ends. The study's findings and limits: Sequencing likely generated an artifact that appeared as a cluster of highly shared sequence variants. Later analysis revealed greater clonal expansion in HLA-associated TCR beta chains than in equally common others. In vitro testing confirmed a few CMV-associated chains as specific for CMV antigens.

The V and J genes are TRBV2 and TRBJ2-7, with a possible D match to TRBD2 (5 bases). The sequenced sample consisted of PBMCs. The source of this sequence is a man aged 40-49 years in good health and CMV-seropositive. The CDR3 here is CASTTSYEQYV. The CDR3, as DNA: TGTGCCAGCACCACTAGTTACGAGCAGTACGTC.